The next 20 T cell receptor beta chains were all read from a single sample in a study of blood T cell repertoires in COVID-19. The protocol was immunoSEQ multiplex PCR, while the TCRdb copy is restricted to in-frame clones and leaves out a portion. This table holds some 170,000 clones, 90% found once. The sequenced sample consisted of peripheral blood. These receptors came from a man in his sixties with active or convalescent COVID-19.

This chain joins TRBV7-8 and TRBJ2-5; 14 bases match TRBD2. V lost 1 base, J lost 5 bases, and 3 bases stayed unmatched. CDR1 and CDR2 (germline): SGHVS, FQNEAQ. The CDR3 totals 16 residues. For the CDR3, the DNA is TGTGCCAGCAGCTTAGTGACTAGCGGGGGGGTTGAGACCCAGTACTTC. It encodes CASSLVTSGGVETQYF.

This chain connects TRBV27 to TRBJ1-6, with 7 bases that match TRBD1. With V trimmed by 1 base and J by 9 bases, 6 bases remained unmatched. The CDR3 extends over 15 amino acids. Germline V lookup: CDR1 MNHEY, CDR2 SMNVEV (reference sequence). The CDR3 nucleotides read TGTGCCAGCAGTTTATACGCAGGGGGTTTTTCACCCCTCCACTTT. It codes for CASSLYAGGFSPLHF.

V and J are TRBV11-2 and TRBJ2-1; maybe TRBD1 (5 bases). The CDR3 is made up of 11 amino acids. The germline gives CDR1 SGHAT, CDR2 FQNNGV. The V and J ends lost 1 base and 10 bases respectively, with 5 bases between them. CDR3 protein: CASSLAGEQFF. CDR3 bases: TGTGCCAGCAGCTTAGCAGGGGAGCAGTTCTTC.

The rearrangement uses TRBV28 and TRBJ1-2, with 9 nucleotides matching TRBD1. Germline V lookup: CDR1 MDHEN, CDR2 SYDVKM. The length of the CDR3 is 14 residues. The J segment lost 4 bases and the V segment lost 2 bases, leaving 2 bases of the junction unmatched. For the CDR3, the DNA is TGTGCCAGCAGTTTAGGGGACAGGGTCTATGGCTACACCTTC. Protein product: CASSLGDRVYGYTF.

This chain uses TRBV11-2 with TRBJ1-1; D might be TRBD1 (6 bases). Germline loops: CDR1 SGHAT, CDR2 FQNNGV. Trimming removed 0 bases at V and 4 bases at J, with 9 bases between. The CDR3 runs 14 residues. CDR3 amino acids: CASSLEQGTTEAFF. The CDR3 nucleotides read TGTGCCAGCAGCTTAGAGCAGGGGACCACTGAAGCTTTCTTT.

V is TRBV6-1 and J is TRBJ2-1; 15 bases are shared with TRBD2. The V gene's germline CDR1 is MNHNS and CDR2 SASEGT. Unmatched junction bases numbered 3, after V lost 2 bases and J lost 7 bases. This CDR3 region has 16 residues. The CDR3 is CASSERTSGRGNEQFF. CDR3 in DNA: TGTGCCAGCAGTGAAAGGACTAGCGGGAGGGGGAATGAGCAGTTCTTC.

The chain uses TRBV19 and TRBJ2-7; the D gene is possibly TRBD1 (8 bases). The V gene's germline CDR1 is LNHDA and CDR2 SQIVND (reference sequence). Deletions cut 2 bases from V and 5 bases from J, with 19 bases between. CDR3 length equals 16 residues. The CDR3 bases are TGTGCCAGTAGTATAAGCGGGACAGGAGGATATCACGAGCAGTACTTC. This gives the protein CASSISGTGGYHEQYF. Drawing the rest from reference TRBV19 and TRBJ2-7, the complete variable domain is DGGITQSPKYLFRKEGQNVTLSCEQNLNHDAMYWYRQDPGQGLRLIYYSQIVNDFQKGDIAEGYSVSREKKESFPLTVTSAQKNPTAFYLCASSISGTGGYHEQYFGPGTRLTVT.

This clone appeared a few times. The rearrangement joins TRBV12-3 or TRBV12-4 to TRBJ2-7, with no clear D. CDR3 length equals 12 residues. Trimming left V 5 bases short and J 2 bases short, with 7 bases between. CDR3 sequence reads: CASSRAAYEQYF. Written as DNA, the CDR3 is TGTGCCAGCAGTCGAGCCGCCTACGAGCAGTACTTC.

The genes are TRBV6-5 and TRBJ1-3; D is unclear. Germline V gene data show CDR1 as MNHEY and CDR2 as SVGAGI. V was pared by 5 bases and J by 9 bases, with 17 bases between. The CDR3 is 14 residues long. The CDR3 loop reads CASSLRTYRGTIYF. DNA for the CDR3: TGTGCCAGCAGTCTAAGAACCTATCGAGGCACCATATATTTT.

This rearrangement joins TRBV5-1 to TRBJ2-2; TRBD1 agrees at 7 bases. CDR1 and CDR2 (germline): SGHRS, YFSETQ. V was clipped by 3 bases and J by 7 bases; unmatched bases: 12. The CDR3 runs to 16 residues. CDR3 sequence (DNA): TGCGCCAGCAGCTCCGACACCCATACAGGGGTCGGGGAGCTGTTTTTT. Protein sequence: CASSSDTHTGVGELFF.

This clone was seen only once. The chain joins TRBV30 to TRBJ2-2; TRBD1 is a possible D gene (5 bases). The CDR3 spans 16 residues. Looked up from germline, CDR1 is GTSNPN and CDR2 is SVGIG (reference sequence). The V gene lost 0 bases and the J gene lost 7 bases, with 18 bases spanning the gap. The CDR3: CAWSVQRGSGIGELFF. Written as DNA, the CDR3 is TGTGCCTGGAGTGTACAAAGGGGATCAGGGATCGGGGAGCTGTTTTTT.

The CDR3 DNA sequence: TGTGCCAGCAGCCAAGTTTTAAGGACAGGGAGAGGCGAGCAGTACTTC. It translates to CASSQVLRTGRGEQYF. J is TRBJ2-7 and V is TRBV14; 8 bases map to TRBD1. CDR3 length: 16 residues. The V and J ends lost 1 base and 6 bases, in that order; junction bases with no gene match: 11. CDR1 is SGHDN and CDR2 is FVKESK in the germline V gene.

The chain carries TRBV4-1 and TRBJ1-6; TRBD1 agrees at 8 bases. Trimming at V came to 1 base and at J to 2 bases, leaving 4 bases not matched to a gene. The germline V gene encodes CDR1 MGHRA and CDR2 YSYEKL. CDR3 length equals 17 residues. DNA for the CDR3: TGCGCCAGCAGCCAAGTCGACAGGGGCCCCTATAATTCACCCCTCCACTTT. Translated, it gives CASSQVDRGPYNSPLHF.

The V call is TRBV27, the J call TRBJ2-5, with 9 bases aligning to TRBD2. Looked up from germline, CDR1 is MNHEY and CDR2 is SMNVEV (reference sequence). Trimming removed 7 bases from V and 1 base from J; junction bases left unmatched: 10. The length of the CDR3 is 16 residues. The CDR3 loop reads CASTHRPTSGQETQYF. The CDR3 coding sequence is TGTGCCAGCACCCACCGGCCGACTAGCGGCCAAGAGACCCAGTACTTC.

The V gene is TRBV30, the J gene TRBJ2-1; 9 bases fit TRBD2. V lost 3 bases and J lost 4; bases outside the gene matches: 4. Per the germline V gene, CDR1 is GTSNPN and CDR2 is SVGIG (reference sequence). The CDR3 covers 14 residues. Here the CDR3 DNA reads TGTGCCTGGAGCCTTAGCGGGAGTTACAATGAGCAGTTCTTC. Translating it yields CAWSLSGSYNEQFF.

This clone was seen just once. This rearrangement joins TRBV27 to TRBJ2-4, with D possibly matching TRBD1 (6 bases). The CDR3 runs 13 residues. The V end lost 6 bases, the J end lost 12 bases, and 18 bases lay between the germline ends. Germline-derived CDR1 and CDR2 are MNHEY and SMNVEV (reference sequence). The CDR3 spells CASRGTPKNSQYF. The DNA for the CDR3 is TGTGCCAGCAGAGGGACACCTAAAAACTCTCAGTACTTC.

The genes are TRBV5-1 and TRBJ2-7, with 7 positions matching TRBD1. The ends lost 0 bases at V and 2 bases at J; junction bases unmatched: 2. The length of the CDR3 is 14 residues. Germline V CDR1 and CDR2: SGHRS, YFSETQ. For the CDR3, the DNA is TGCGCCAGCAGCTTGGAACAGGGGCCCTACGAGCAGTACTTC. Protein product: CASSLEQGPYEQYF.

The V and J genes are TRBV19 and TRBJ1-6; 7 nucleotides line up with TRBD1. From germline, CDR1 is LNHDA and CDR2 SQIVND (reference sequence). Losses at the gene ends were 3 bases for V and 6 bases for J; bases not matched to a gene: 5. The CDR3 has 15 amino acids. The CDR3 reads CASSIGAGGNSPLHF. The CDR3 DNA sequence: TGTGCCAGTAGTATCGGTGCAGGGGGTAATTCACCCCTCCACTTT.

V gene TRBV19 combines with J gene TRBJ1-2; 7 bases align to TRBD1. V lost 7 bases to trimming and J lost 7 bases; unmatched junction nucleotides: 12. The CDR3 totals 14 residues. CDR1 and CDR2 (germline): LNHDA, SQIVND (reference sequence). As DNA, the CDR3 is TGTGCCAGTAACTATTTCCCGACAGGGTCTGGCTACACCTTC. Its translation: CASNYFPTGSGYTF.

The chain recombines TRBV6-5 with TRBJ2-3; D gene uncertain. V lost 4 bases and J lost 0, with 11 bases in between. Per the germline V gene, CDR1 is MNHEY and CDR2 is SVGAGI. The CDR3 contains 15 residues. The CDR3 sequence is CASSSNFRSTDTQYF. CDR3 coding DNA: TGTGCCAGCAGTTCCAACTTCCGAAGCACAGATACGCAGTATTTT.